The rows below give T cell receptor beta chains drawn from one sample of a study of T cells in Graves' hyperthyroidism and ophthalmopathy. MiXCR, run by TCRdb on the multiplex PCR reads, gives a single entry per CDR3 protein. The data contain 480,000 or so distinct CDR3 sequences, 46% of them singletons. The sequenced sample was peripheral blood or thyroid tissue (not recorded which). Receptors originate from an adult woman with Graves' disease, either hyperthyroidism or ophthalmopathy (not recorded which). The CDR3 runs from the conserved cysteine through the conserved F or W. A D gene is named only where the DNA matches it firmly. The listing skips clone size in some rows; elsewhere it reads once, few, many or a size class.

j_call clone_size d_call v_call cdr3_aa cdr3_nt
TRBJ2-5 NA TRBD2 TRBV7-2 CASSRPGLAGPRGETQYF TGTGCCAGCAGTAGGCCGGGACTAGCGGGGCCTCGGGGGGAGACCCAGTACTTC
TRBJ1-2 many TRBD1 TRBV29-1 CSVGTDYGYTF TGCAGCGTCGGGACAGACTATGGCTACACCTTC
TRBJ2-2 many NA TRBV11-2 CASSLDRGNGELFF TGTGCCAGCAGCTTAGACCGCGGTAACGGGGAGCTGTTTTTT
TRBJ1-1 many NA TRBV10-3 CAIRAGLEDTEAFF TGTGCCATCAGAGCGGGGCTTGAGGACACTGAAGCTTTCTTT
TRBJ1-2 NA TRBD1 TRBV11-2 CASQGQELYGYTF TGTGCCAGCCAGGGACAGGAACTCTATGGCTACACCTTC
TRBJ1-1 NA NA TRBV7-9 CASSLDPGARDGGEAFF TGTGCCAGCAGCCTGGACCCAGGAGCTAGGGACGGGGGAGAAGCTTTCTTT
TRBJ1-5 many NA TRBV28 CASSLWGVGPSNQPQHF TGTGCCAGCAGTTTATGGGGCGTGGGTCCTAGCAATCAGCCCCAGCATTTT
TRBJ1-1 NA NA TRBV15 CATSFYLGATEAFF TGTGCCACCAGCTTTTATTTAGGGGCAACTGAAGCTTTCTTT
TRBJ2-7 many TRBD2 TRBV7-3 CASSAGTSGFLDKQYF TGTGCCAGCAGCGCCGGGACTAGCGGATTTTTGGATAAGCAGTACTTC
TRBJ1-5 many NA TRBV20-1 CSAIRDPNQPQHF TGCAGTGCGATCCGGGACCCAAATCAGCCCCAGCATTTT
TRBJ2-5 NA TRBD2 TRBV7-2 CASSLPPSGGDQETQYF TGTGCCAGCAGCTTACCCCCTAGCGGGGGAGACCAAGAGACCCAGTACTTC
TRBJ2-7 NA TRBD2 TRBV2 CASSALATSAYEQYF TGTGCCAGCAGCGCCCTAGCGACTAGCGCATACGAGCAGTACTTC
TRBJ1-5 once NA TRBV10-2 CASSESDNQPQHF TGCGCCAGCAGTGAGTCGGACAATCAGCCCCAGCATTTT
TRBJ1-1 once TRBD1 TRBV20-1 CSARPTQGGLNTEAFF TGCAGTGCTAGACCCACTCAAGGGGGCCTGAACACTGAAGCTTTCTTT
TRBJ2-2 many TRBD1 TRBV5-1 CASSPDRGAGELFF TGCGCCAGCAGCCCTGACAGGGGAGCCGGGGAGCTGTTTTTT
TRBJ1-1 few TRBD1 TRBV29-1 CSAGGGTEAFF TGCAGCGCAGGGGGTGGCACTGAAGCTTTCTTT
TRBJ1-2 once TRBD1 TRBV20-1 CSAGQGIYGYTF TGCAGTGCGGGACAGGGGATCTATGGCTACACCTTC
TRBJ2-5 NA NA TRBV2 CASSGRGNQPQYF TGTGCCAGCAGCGGGCGAGGGAATCAGCCCCAGTACTTC
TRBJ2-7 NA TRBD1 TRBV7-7 CASSLRQGSSYEQYF TGTGCCAGCAGCTTACGACAGGGATCCAGCTACGAGCAGTACTTC
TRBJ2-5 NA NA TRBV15 CATSRGWADQETQYF TGTGCCACCAGCAGAGGGTGGGCAGATCAAGAGACCCAGTACTTC
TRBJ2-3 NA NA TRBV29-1 CSVQGTSTDTQYF TGCAGCGTTCAGGGCACAAGCACAGATACGCAGTATTTT
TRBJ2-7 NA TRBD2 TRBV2 CASRVASGTSYEQYF TGTGCCAGCAGGGTTGCTAGCGGGACGTCCTACGAGCAGTACTTC
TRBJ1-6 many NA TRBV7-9 CASSLGRNNSPLHF TGTGCCAGCAGCTTGGGTAGGAATAATTCACCCCTCCACTTT
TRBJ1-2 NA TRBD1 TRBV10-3 CDSNKHRGSGGYTF TGTGACAGCAACAAGCACAGGGGTTCTGGTGGCTACACCTTC
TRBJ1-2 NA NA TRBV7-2 CASSTWGGGYTF TGTGCCAGCAGTACGTGGGGAGGGGGCTACACCTTC
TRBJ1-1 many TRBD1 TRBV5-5 CASSAGSRDSLNTEAFF TGTGCCAGCAGCGCTGGATCCAGGGACAGCTTGAACACTGAAGCTTTCTTT
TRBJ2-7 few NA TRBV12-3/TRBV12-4 CASSLRGKTYEQYF TGTGCCAGCAGTTTAAGAGGGAAGACCTACGAGCAGTACTTC
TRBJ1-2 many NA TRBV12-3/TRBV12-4 CASSPRGPSLNYGYTF TGTGCCAGCAGTCCTAGGGGACCAAGTCTCAACTATGGCTACACCTTC
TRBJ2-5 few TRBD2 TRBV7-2 CASSQGTSGRQTQYF TGTGCCAGCAGCCAAGGGACTAGCGGGAGGCAGACCCAGTACTTC
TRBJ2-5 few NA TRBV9 CASSVGSAVETQYF TGTGCCAGCAGCGTAGGGTCGGCGGTTGAGACCCAGTACTTC
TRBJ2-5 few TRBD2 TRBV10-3 CASSRGGLAGVETQYF TGTGCCAGCAGCCGCGGAGGACTAGCGGGAGTGGAGACCCAGTACTTC
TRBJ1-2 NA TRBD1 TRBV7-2 CASSLYLRGQGGGYTF TGTGCCAGCAGCTTATATTTAAGGGGACAGGGAGGCGGCTACACCTTC
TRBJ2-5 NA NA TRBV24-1 CATSDSSGDLGETQYF TGTGCCACCAGTGATTCGTCAGGGGACCTTGGGGAGACCCAGTACTTC
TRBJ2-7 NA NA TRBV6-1 CATLHSRGNEQYF TGTGCCACCCTTCACAGCCGTGGCAACGAGCAGTACTTC
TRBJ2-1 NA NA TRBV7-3 CASSLSRDNEQFF TGTGCCAGCAGCTTAAGCAGGGACAATGAGCAGTTCTTC
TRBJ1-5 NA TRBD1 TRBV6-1 CASSLLVRGPFYNQPQHF TGTGCCAGCAGTTTACTCGTCAGGGGGCCTTTCTATAATCAGCCCCAGCATTTT